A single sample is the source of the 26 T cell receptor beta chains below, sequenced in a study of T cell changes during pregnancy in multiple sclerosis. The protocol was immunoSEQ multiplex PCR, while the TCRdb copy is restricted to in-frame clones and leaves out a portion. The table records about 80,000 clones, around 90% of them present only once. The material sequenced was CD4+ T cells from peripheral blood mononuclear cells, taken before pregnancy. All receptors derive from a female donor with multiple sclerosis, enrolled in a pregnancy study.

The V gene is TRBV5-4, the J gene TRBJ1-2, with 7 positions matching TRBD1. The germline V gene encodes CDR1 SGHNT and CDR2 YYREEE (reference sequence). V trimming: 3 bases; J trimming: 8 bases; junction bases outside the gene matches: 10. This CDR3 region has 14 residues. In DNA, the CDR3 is TGTGCCAGCAGCTACCTACAGGGGACGGGGGGCTACACCTTC. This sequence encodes CASSYLQGTGGYTF.

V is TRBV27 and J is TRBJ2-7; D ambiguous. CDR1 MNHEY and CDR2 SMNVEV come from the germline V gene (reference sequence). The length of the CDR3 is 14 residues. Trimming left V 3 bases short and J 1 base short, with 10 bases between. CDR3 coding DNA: TGTGCCAGCAGTTTTGGGCCACCGTCCTACGAGCAGTACTTC. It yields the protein CASSFGPPSYEQYF.

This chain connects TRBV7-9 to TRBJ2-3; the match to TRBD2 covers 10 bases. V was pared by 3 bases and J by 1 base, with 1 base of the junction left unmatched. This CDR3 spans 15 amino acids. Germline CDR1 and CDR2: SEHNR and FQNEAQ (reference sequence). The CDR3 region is CASSFLAGGTDTQYF. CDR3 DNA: TGTGCCAGCAGCTTTCTAGCGGGGGGCACAGATACGCAGTATTTT.

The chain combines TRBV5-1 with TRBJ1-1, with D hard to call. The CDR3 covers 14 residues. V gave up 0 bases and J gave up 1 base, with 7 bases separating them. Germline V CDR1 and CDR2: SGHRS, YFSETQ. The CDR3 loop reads CASSLDSPNTEAFF. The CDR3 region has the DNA TGCGCCAGCAGCTTGGACAGCCCGAACACTGAAGCTTTCTTT.

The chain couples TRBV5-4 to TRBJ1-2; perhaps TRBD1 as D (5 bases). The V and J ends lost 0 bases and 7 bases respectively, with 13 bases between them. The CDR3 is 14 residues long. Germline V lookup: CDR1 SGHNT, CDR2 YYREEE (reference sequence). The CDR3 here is CASSLVVGEVGYTF. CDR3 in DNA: TGTGCCAGCAGCTTGGTTGTAGGGGAAGTTGGCTACACCTTC.

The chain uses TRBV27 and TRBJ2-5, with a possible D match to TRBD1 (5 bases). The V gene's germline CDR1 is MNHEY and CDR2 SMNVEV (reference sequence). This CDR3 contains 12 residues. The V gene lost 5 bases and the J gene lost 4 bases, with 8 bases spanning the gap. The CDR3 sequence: CASSPQGETQYF. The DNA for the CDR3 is TGTGCCAGCAGTCCCCAGGGAGAGACCCAGTACTTC.

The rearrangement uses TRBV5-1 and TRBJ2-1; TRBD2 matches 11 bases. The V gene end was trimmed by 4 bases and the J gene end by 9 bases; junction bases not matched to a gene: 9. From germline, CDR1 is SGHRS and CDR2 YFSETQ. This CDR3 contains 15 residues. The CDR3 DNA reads TGCGCCAGCAGCCCCGGGACTAGCGGAACGGGTGAGCAGTTCTTC. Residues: CASSPGTSGTGEQFF.

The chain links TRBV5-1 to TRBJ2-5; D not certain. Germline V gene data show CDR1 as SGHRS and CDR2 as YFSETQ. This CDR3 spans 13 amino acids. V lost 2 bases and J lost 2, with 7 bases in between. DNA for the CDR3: TGCGCCAGCAGCTTCCCAAAACAAGAGACCCAGTACTTC. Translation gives CASSFPKQETQYF.

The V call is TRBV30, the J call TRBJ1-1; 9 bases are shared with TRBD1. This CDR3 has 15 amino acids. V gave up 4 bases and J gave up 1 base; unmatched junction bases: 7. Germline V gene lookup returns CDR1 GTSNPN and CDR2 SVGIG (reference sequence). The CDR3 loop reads CAWTRTGDWNTEAFF. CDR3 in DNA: TGTGCCTGGACCCGGACAGGGGATTGGAACACTGAAGCTTTCTTT.

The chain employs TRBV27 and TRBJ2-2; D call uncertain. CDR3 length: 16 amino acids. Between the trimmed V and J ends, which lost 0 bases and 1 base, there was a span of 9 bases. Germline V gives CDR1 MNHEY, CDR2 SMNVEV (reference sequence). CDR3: CASSLSASMNTGELFF. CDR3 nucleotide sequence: TGTGCCAGCAGTTTATCAGCCTCTATGAACACCGGGGAGCTGTTTTTT.

In nucleotides, the CDR3 is TGTGCCAGCAGCTCCCTTACAGTTGTGAACACTGAAGCTTTCTTT. Its protein product is CASSSLTVVNTEAFF. The chain combines TRBV5-6 with TRBJ1-1; D gene ambiguous. The germline V gene has CDR1 SGHDT and CDR2 YYEEEE. Trimming took off 3 bases at V and 0 bases at J, with 12 bases between the two ends. The CDR3 covers 15 residues.

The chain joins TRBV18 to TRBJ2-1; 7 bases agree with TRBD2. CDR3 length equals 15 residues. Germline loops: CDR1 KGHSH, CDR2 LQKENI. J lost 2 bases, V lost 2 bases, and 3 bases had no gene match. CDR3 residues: CASSPRSGAYNEQFF. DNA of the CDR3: TGTGCCAGCTCACCAAGAAGCGGGGCCTACAATGAGCAGTTCTTC.

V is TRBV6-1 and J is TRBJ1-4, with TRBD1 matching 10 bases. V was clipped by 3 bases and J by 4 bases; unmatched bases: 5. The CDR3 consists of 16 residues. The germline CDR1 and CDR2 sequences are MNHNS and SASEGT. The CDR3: CASSDRQGAGNEKLFF. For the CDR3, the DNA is TGTGCCAGCAGTGACCGACAGGGGGCCGGTAATGAAAAACTGTTTTTT.

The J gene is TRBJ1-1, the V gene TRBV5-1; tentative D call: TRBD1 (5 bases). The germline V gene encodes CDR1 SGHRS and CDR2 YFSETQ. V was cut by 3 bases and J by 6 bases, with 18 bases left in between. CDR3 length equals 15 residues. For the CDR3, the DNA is TGCGCCAGCAGCTGGGACGGGAGGTCGATGGCTGAAGCTTTCTTT. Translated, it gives CASSWDGRSMAEAFF.

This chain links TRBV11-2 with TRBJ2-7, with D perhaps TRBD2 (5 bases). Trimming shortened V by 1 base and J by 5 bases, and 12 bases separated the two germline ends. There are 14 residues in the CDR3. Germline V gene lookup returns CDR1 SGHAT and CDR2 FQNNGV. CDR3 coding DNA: TGTGCCAGCAGCTTAGGGGCCAGAGGGCACGAGCAGTACTTC. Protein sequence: CASSLGARGHEQYF.

The CDR3 sequence: CASSFAQGVNTGELFF. The DNA for the CDR3 is TGTGCCAGCAGTTTCGCACAGGGGGTGAACACCGGGGAGCTGTTTTTT. V usage is TRBV27 and J usage is TRBJ2-2, with 8 bases that match TRBD1. Trimming removed 3 bases from V and 1 base from J; junction bases left unmatched: 4. Germline lookup yields CDR1 MNHEY and CDR2 SMNVEV (reference sequence). CDR3 length: 16 amino acids.

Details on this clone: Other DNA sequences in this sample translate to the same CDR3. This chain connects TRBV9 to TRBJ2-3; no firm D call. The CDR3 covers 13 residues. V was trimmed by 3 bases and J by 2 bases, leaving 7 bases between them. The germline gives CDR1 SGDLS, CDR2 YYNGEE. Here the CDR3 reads CASSGHDTDTQYF. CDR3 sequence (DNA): TGTGCCAGCAGCGGGCACGACACAGATACGCAGTATTTT.

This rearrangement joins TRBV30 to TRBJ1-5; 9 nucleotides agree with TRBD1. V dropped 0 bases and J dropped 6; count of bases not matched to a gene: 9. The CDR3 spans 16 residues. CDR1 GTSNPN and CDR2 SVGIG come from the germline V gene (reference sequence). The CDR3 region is CAWSVPWDRVGQPQHF. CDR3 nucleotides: TGTGCCTGGAGTGTACCATGGGACAGGGTAGGTCAGCCCCAGCATTTT.

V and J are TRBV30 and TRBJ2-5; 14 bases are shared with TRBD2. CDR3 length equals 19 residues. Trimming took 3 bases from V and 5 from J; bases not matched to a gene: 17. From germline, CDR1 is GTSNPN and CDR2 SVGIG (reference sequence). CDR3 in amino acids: CAWRTQPGLAGVGWETQYF. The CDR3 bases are TGTGCCTGGAGAACCCAGCCGGGACTAGCGGGAGTAGGTTGGGAGACCCAGTACTTC.

The CDR3 region has the DNA TGTGCCAGCAAGTCCGGGACACCCATCACCGGGGAGCTGTTTTTT. Translating gives CASKSGTPITGELFF. The genes are TRBV6-1 and TRBJ2-2; D may be TRBD1 (6 bases). V shed 7 bases and J shed 4 bases, with 16 bases lying between them. This CDR3 contains 15 residues. Germline V gene data show CDR1 as MNHNS and CDR2 as SASEGT.

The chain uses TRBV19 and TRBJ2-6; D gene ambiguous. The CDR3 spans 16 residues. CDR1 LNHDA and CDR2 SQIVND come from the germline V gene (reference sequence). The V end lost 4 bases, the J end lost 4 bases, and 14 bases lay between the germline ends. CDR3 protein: CASSKPTPTGANVLTF. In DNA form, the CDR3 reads TGTGCCAGTAGTAAACCGACTCCTACGGGGGCCAACGTCCTGACTTTC.

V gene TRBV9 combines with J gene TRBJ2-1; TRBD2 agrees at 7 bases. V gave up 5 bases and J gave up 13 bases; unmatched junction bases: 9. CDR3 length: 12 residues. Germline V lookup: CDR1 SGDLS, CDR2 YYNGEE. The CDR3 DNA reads TGTGCCAGCAGTCAGATAAGCGGGATACAGTTCTTC. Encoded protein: CASSQISGIQFF.

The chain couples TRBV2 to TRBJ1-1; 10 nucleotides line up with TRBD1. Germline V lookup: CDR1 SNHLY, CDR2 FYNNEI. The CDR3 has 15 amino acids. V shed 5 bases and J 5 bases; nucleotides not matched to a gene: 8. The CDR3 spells CASSYRQGARTEAFF. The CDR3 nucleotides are TGTGCCAGCAGTTACAGACAGGGGGCGCGGACTGAAGCTTTCTTT.

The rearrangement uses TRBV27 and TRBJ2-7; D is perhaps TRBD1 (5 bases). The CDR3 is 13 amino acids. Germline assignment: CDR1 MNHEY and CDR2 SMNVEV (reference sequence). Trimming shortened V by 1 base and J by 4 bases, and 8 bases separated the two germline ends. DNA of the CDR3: TGTGCCAGCAGTTTATTGCAGGGTTACGAGCAGTACTTC. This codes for CASSLLQGYEQYF.

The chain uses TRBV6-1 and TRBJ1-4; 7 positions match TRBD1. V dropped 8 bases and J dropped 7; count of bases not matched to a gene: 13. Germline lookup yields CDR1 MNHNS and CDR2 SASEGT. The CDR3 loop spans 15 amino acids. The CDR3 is CASAYSQGRGEKLFF. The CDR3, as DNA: TGTGCCAGCGCCTACTCACAGGGGCGAGGTGAAAAACTGTTTTTT.

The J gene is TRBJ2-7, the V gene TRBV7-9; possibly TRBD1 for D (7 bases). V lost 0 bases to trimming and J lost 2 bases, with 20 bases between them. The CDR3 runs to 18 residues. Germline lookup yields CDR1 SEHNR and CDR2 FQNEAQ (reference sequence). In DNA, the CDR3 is TGTGCCAGCAGCTTAGCGGGAGGAAGGGGGCGTTCAACCTACGAGCAGTACTTC. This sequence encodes CASSLAGGRGRSTYEQYF.